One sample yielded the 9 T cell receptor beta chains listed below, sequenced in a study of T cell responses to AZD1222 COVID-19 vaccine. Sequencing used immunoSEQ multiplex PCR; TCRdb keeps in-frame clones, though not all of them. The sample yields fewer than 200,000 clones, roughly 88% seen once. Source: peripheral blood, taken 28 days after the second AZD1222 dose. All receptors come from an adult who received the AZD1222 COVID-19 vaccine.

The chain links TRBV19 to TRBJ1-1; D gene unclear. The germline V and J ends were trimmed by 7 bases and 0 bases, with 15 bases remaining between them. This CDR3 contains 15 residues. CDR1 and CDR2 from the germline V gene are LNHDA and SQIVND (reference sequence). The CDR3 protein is CASTLAGSMNTEAFF. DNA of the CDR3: TGTGCCAGTACTCTAGCGGGGAGCATGAACACTGAAGCTTTCTTT.

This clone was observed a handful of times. The CDR3 loop is CASSVALAGYYNEQFF. CDR3 sequence (DNA): TGTGCCAGCAGCGTAGCTCTAGCGGGGTATTACAATGAGCAGTTCTTC. This chain links TRBV9 with TRBJ2-1, with TRBD2 matching 9 bases. Germline V CDR1 and CDR2: SGDLS, YYNGEE. Germline trimming cut 0 bases from V and 4 bases from J; bases unmatched to any gene: 5. The CDR3 loop spans 16 amino acids.

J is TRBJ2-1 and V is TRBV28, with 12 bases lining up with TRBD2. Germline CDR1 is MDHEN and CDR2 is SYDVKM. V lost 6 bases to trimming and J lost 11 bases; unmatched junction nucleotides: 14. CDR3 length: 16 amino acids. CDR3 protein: CASSLEASGGAGKQFF. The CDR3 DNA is TGTGCCAGCAGCCTCGAGGCTAGCGGGGGGGCTGGGAAGCAGTTCTTC.

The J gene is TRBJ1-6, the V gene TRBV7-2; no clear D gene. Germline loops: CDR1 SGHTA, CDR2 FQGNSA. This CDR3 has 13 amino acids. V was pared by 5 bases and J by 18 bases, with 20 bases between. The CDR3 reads CASSLSGVGSGHF. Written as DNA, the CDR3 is TGTGCCAGCAGCCTCAGCGGGGTCGGTTCCGGCCACTTT.

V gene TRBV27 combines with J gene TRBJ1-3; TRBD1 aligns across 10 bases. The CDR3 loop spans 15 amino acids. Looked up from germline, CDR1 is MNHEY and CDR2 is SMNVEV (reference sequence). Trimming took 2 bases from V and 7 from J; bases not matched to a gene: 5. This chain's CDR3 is CASSLVGGQGNTIYF. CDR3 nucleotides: TGTGCCAGCAGTTTAGTGGGGGGACAGGGGAACACCATATATTTT.

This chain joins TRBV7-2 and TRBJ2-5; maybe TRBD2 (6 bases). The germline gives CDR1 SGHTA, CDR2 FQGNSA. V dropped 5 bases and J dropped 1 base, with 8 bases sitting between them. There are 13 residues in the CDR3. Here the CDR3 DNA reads TGTGCCAGCAGCCGGGGGACCCAAGAGACCCAGTACTTC. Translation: CASSRGTQETQYF.

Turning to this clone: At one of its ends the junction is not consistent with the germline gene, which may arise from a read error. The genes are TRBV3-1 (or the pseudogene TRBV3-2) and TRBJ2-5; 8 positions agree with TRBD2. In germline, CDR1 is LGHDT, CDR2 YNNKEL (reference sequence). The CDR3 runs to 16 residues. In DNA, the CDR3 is TGTGCCAGCAGGCTCTCCTGGACTAGCATCCAAAAGACCCAGTACTTC. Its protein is CASRLSWTSIQKTQYF.

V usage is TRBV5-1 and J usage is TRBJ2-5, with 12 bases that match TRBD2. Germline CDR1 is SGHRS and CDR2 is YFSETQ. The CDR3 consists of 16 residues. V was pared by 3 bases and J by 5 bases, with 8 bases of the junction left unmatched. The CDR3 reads CASSSGASGGVETQYF. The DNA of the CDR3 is TGCGCCAGCAGCTCGGGAGCTAGCGGGGGGGTGGAGACCCAGTACTTC.

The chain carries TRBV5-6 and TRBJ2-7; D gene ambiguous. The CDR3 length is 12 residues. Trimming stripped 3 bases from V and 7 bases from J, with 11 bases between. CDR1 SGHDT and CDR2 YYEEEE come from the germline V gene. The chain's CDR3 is CASSYRVGEQYF. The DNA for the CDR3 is TGTGCCAGCAGCTACCGGGTCGGGGAGCAGTACTTC.